Listed below are T cell receptor beta chains from one sample, sequenced in a study of blood T cells in healthy people across ages. Each CDR3 protein is one row after TCRdb ran MiXCR on the 5' RACE reads. The data show 700,000 to 800,000 distinct CDR3 sequences, with 40% to 45% seen just once and less than 25% held by the top ten. Specimen: blood. The receptor set was obtained from a woman in her fifties or sixties in good health. Each CDR3 is given without its conserved first and last residue. The order of the fields is CDR3 protein, clone size, CDR3 length, J gene, D gene, V gene. The D gene is left open where the match is weak. Size is stated for part of the rows, as once, few or many counts, or as a class when the clone is expanded.

ASKKGGSYEQY	few	11	TRBJ2-7	-	TRBV6-5
SARNPLWTSGRLEYNEQF	-	18	TRBJ2-1	TRBD2	TRBV20-1
ASSHGGLDYNEQF	-	13	TRBJ2-1	TRBD2	TRBV6-5
ASGRAGAHNEQF	-	12	TRBJ2-1	TRBD2	TRBV7-9
ASSLRGYSNQPQH	many	13	TRBJ1-5	-	TRBV12-3/TRBV12-4
ASSQDLRGDHGPQH	many	14	TRBJ1-5	-	TRBV4-2
ASSLNRRGEEQF	-	12	TRBJ2-1	-	TRBV27
ASSPRQMNTEAF	-	12	TRBJ1-1	-	TRBV18
ASSSRTTTWWGYT	-	13	TRBJ1-2	-	TRBV6-6
ASSPSGTGNTGELF	-	14	TRBJ2-2	TRBD1	TRBV5-1
SAVPQGRPQH	few	10	TRBJ1-5	-	TRBV20-1
SALVDGLGETQY	-	12	TRBJ2-5	TRBD2	TRBV20-1
SASQVGDTQY	few	10	TRBJ2-3	-	TRBV20-1
ASSPRWVDGYT	once	11	TRBJ1-2	-	TRBV6-5
ASSYVQDGGYT	few	11	TRBJ1-2	-	TRBV6-5
SANRGGDFNEQF	few	12	TRBJ2-1	TRBD2	TRBV20-1
ASTDPTLGAQY	few	11	TRBJ2-5	-	TRBV5-1
ATSRDFSQQY	-	10	TRBJ2-7	-	TRBV15
ASSQSRQEVIQY	-	12	TRBJ2-4	-	TRBV18
ASSTRTGKNTEAF	many	13	TRBJ1-1	TRBD1	TRBV27
ASSFHRGSYEQY	-	12	TRBJ2-7	TRBD1	TRBV28
ASSENNQPQH	-	10	TRBJ1-5	-	TRBV7-2
ASSRGRTSGANVLT	-	14	TRBJ2-6	-	TRBV14
ASRGDSEKLF	-	10	TRBJ1-4	TRBD1	TRBV28
ASQLQGADSPLH	few	12	TRBJ1-6	TRBD1	TRBV5-1
ASSLVSGLRGATNEKLF	-	17	TRBJ1-4	-	TRBV7-2
ASTPFGVTGELF	-	12	TRBJ2-2	-	TRBV6-6
ASSEGGGGGTTDTQY	-	15	TRBJ2-3	-	TRBV2
ASSLEGQGIQETQY	-	14	TRBJ2-5	TRBD1	TRBV7-8
ASSSLSYKNIQY	few	12	TRBJ2-4	-	TRBV6-2/TRBV6-3
ASSYSRDRNSPLH	few	13	TRBJ1-6	-	TRBV6-5
ASSPAGAREQY	-	11	TRBJ2-7	-	TRBV18
ASSEGNEQF	many	9	TRBJ2-1	-	TRBV2
ASKQGHSGANVLT	-	13	TRBJ2-6	-	TRBV6-4
ASSFLGRALYNEQF	-	14	TRBJ2-1	TRBD2	TRBV5-5
ASSQETGRTF	once	10	TRBJ1-1	-	TRBV4-2
AIRDLNTEAF	few	10	TRBJ1-1	-	TRBV10-3
ASSPWVCGRKTQY	-	13	-	TRBD2	TRBV4-3
ASSSQGLANEKLF	-	13	TRBJ1-4	-	TRBV7-2
ASSQTHRGNIQY	few	12	TRBJ2-4	TRBD1	TRBV4-3
ASSQDRAGTHNEQF	few	14	TRBJ2-1	-	TRBV4-3
ASSPPTSGGRSNEQF	-	15	TRBJ2-1	TRBD2	TRBV5-1
ASSRRADQETQY	-	12	TRBJ2-5	-	TRBV12-3/TRBV12-4
AWSSGSNTEAF	-	11	TRBJ1-1	-	TRBV30
ASSLSGGATPDTQY	few	14	TRBJ2-3	-	TRBV7-2
ASSQSGLNEQY	few	11	TRBJ2-5	-	TRBV3-1
ASSFEGGNQPQH	once	12	TRBJ1-5	-	TRBV12-3/TRBV12-4
ASSHRTASGHTDTQY	-	15	TRBJ2-3	TRBD2	TRBV3-1
ASSYSGVGEKLF	-	12	TRBJ1-4	-	TRBV6-6
ASSQDTGGGGETQY	many	14	TRBJ2-5	TRBD2	TRBV4-3
ASSQDYVGDSYEQY	-	14	TRBJ2-7	-	TRBV3-1
SVVGQGLYNEQF	-	12	TRBJ2-1	TRBD1	TRBV29-1